The 28 T cell receptor beta chains listed next were all sequenced from one sample in a study of neurological immune-mediated disorders. TCRdb passed the 5' RACE reads through MiXCR, listing each CDR3 protein once. The sample lists tens of thousands of distinct CDR3 sequences, roughly an eighth seen once, with around 4.3% in the top ten. Time point of the sample: longitudinal time-point 1 (baseline). Sequencing was done on a sample of PBMCs. Receptor source: a female donor with HTLV-1-associated myelopathy (HAM/TSP).

The sample holds many counts of this clonotype. J is TRBJ2-7 and V is TRBV5-1; perhaps D is TRBD1 or TRBD2 (5 bases each). Germline CDR1 and CDR2: SGHRS and YFSETQ. Trimming cost V 4 bases and J 3 bases, with 14 bases left between them. The CDR3 loop spans 14 amino acids. The CDR3 spells CASSGTSESYEQYF. DNA for the CDR3: TGCGCCAGCAGCGGGACGTCAGAGAGCTACGAGCAGTACTTC.

The table lists this clonotype with a count of one. A much larger clone sits a single nucleotide away, making a read error possible. CDR3 residues: CASSRDGQTEAFF. The CDR3 nucleotides are TGTGCCAGCAGCCGAGATGGACAAACTGAAGCTTTCTTT. The V gene is TRBV7-9, the J gene TRBJ1-1, with a tentative D call TRBD1 (5 bases). V was cut by 5 bases and J by 5 bases, with 12 bases left in between. Germline loops: CDR1 SEHNR, CDR2 FQNEAQ (reference sequence). The CDR3 is made up of 13 amino acids.

This clonotype was seen ten or more times. The rearrangement joins TRBV20-1 to TRBJ2-6; D perhaps matches TRBD2 (5 bases). CDR1 and CDR2 from the germline V gene are DFQATT and SNEGSKA (reference sequence). The CDR3 is 16 amino acids. V was cut by 0 bases and J by 2 bases, with 11 bases left in between. The CDR3 DNA reads TGCAGTGCTAGAGAGCAGAGGGTAGCTGGGGCCAACGTCCTGACTTTC. This gives the protein CSAREQRVAGANVLTF.

This clonotype is medium-sized within its sample. The chain is built from TRBV20-1 and TRBJ2-5; TRBD2 agrees at 7 bases. Germline assignment: CDR1 DFQATT and CDR2 SNEGSKA (reference sequence). The V and J ends lost 5 bases and 2 bases, in that order; junction bases with no gene match: 8. The CDR3 totals 14 residues. The CDR3 nucleotides read TGCAGTGCTGAAGGGCGGGGGAGACAAGAGACCCAGTACTTC. It translates to CSAEGRGRQETQYF.

This clonotype was counted ten times or more. The chain couples TRBV4-1 to TRBJ1-1; 7 bases fit TRBD1. This CDR3 has 14 residues. With V trimmed by 4 bases and J by 2 bases, 4 bases remained unmatched. The V gene's germline CDR1 is MGHRA and CDR2 YSYEKL. As DNA, the CDR3 is TGCGCCAGCAGCCCGGGACAGCAAAACACTGAAGCTTTCTTT. It specifies CASSPGQQNTEAFF.

This clonotype showed up just a few times. This chain joins TRBV27 and TRBJ2-7, with 10 bases aligning to TRBD2. Germline V CDR1 and CDR2: MNHEY, SMNVEV (reference sequence). This CDR3 region has 17 residues. V was clipped by 7 bases and J by 0 bases; unmatched bases: 12. CDR3 nucleotides: TGTGCCAGCACCCCTCGTGGTAGCGGGGGGATCTCCTACGAGCAGTACTTC. This gives the protein CASTPRGSGGISYEQYF.

This chain links TRBV5-1 with TRBJ2-1; 7 bases match TRBD1. Germline V CDR1 and CDR2: SGHRS, YFSETQ. V trimming: 5 bases; J trimming: 0 bases; junction bases outside the gene matches: 5. This CDR3 is built from 15 residues. Written as DNA, the CDR3 is TGCGCCAGCAGAGGGGGCCGCAGCTCCTACAATGAGCAGTTCTTC. This translates into CASRGGRSSYNEQFF.

This clonotype came up many times. CDR3 nucleotide sequence: TGCGCCAGCAGCCGCGTTGGAGGAGTGATCCAAGAGACCCAGTACTTC. This encodes CASSRVGGVIQETQYF. The chain has TRBV5-1 and TRBJ2-5; perhaps TRBD2 as D (5 bases). The CDR3 contains 16 residues. V gave up 4 bases and J gave up 1 base, with 17 bases separating them. Germline assignment: CDR1 SGHRS and CDR2 YFSETQ.

V and J are TRBV5-1 and TRBJ2-7, with 11 bases fitting TRBD1. V shed 0 bases and J 5 bases; nucleotides not matched to a gene: 7. The CDR3 has 16 amino acids. Germline CDR1 and CDR2: SGHRS and YFSETQ. The CDR3 sequence is CASSLAGQGVSHEQYF. Written as DNA, the CDR3 is TGCGCCAGCAGCTTGGCGGGACAGGGGGTTTCCCACGAGCAGTACTTC.

This clonotype was counted ten times or more. This sequence joins TRBV6-2 or TRBV6-3 and TRBJ2-1; tentatively, D is TRBD1 or TRBD2 (5 bases each). This CDR3 spans 12 amino acids. V dropped 4 bases and J dropped 10 bases, with 11 bases sitting between them. Germline CDR1 MNHEY, CDR2 SVGEGT. This chain's CDR3 is CASSSRDGEQFF. The CDR3 DNA sequence: TGTGCCAGCAGTTCCCGGGACGGCGAGCAGTTCTTC.

At least ten counts were recorded for this clonotype. The V and J genes are TRBV7-6 and TRBJ2-7; 9 positions agree with TRBD1. The V segment lost 5 bases and the J segment 5 bases; nucleotides outside the gene matches: 10. Germline CDR1 SGHVS, CDR2 FNYEAQ. The CDR3 runs 15 residues. The CDR3 is CASSVRTGGNDEQYF. CDR3 DNA: TGTGCCAGCAGCGTGCGAACAGGGGGCAACGACGAGCAGTACTTC.

At least ten counts were recorded for this clonotype. This chain connects TRBV20-1 to TRBJ1-1; perhaps TRBD1 as D (6 bases). The V end lost 3 bases, the J end lost 0 bases, and 11 bases lay between the germline ends. Per the germline V gene, CDR1 is DFQATT and CDR2 is SNEGSKA (reference sequence). CDR3 length equals 14 residues. The CDR3 DNA reads TGCAGTGCTAGGCGGGGGGCCATGAACACTGAAGCTTTCTTT. Protein sequence: CSARRGAMNTEAFF.

Many counts were recorded for this clonotype. The CDR3 DNA reads as TGCGCCAGCAGCTTGGCCGGGGGTTGGGAAAACATTCAGTACTTC. This encodes CASSLAGGWENIQYF. V usage is TRBV5-1 and J usage is TRBJ2-4; D perhaps matches TRBD2 (6 bases). The CDR3 has 15 residues. The V end was cut by 0 bases, the J end by 5 bases, with 12 bases between. Germline V gene sequence: CDR1 SGHRS, CDR2 YFSETQ.

This clonotype was seen many times. The genes are TRBV24-1 and TRBJ1-1; no reliable D call. The germline CDR1 and CDR2 sequences are KGHDR and SFDVKD. Trimming removed 9 bases at V and 0 bases at J, with 22 bases between. The CDR3 consists of 17 residues. The CDR3 sequence is CATGFGGDPPMNTEAFF. The CDR3 DNA reads as TGTGCCACCGGTTTTGGTGGGGATCCTCCTATGAACACTGAAGCTTTCTTT.

In its sample, this clonotype was seen a few times. The chain recombines TRBV5-1 with TRBJ2-7; D assignment may be TRBD1 or TRBD2 (5 bases each). This CDR3 is 14 amino acids long. Trimming pared 1 base from V and 7 bases from J, leaving 15 bases between. In germline, CDR1 is SGHRS, CDR2 YFSETQ. CDR3 residues: CASSLNGGTLEQYF. As DNA, the CDR3 is TGCGCCAGCAGCTTGAATGGTGGGACGTTGGAGCAGTACTTC. The entire variable domain, with the rest obtained from reference TRBV5-1 and TRBJ2-7, is as follows: KAGVTQTPRYLIKTRGQQVTLSCSPISGHRSVSWYQQTPGQGLQFLFEYFSETQRNKGNFPGRFSGRQFSNSRSEMNVSTLELGDSALYLCASSLNGGTLEQYFGPGTRLTVT.

This clonotype has at least ten counts. This chain joins TRBV6-2 or TRBV6-3 and TRBJ1-2; unclear D gene. This CDR3 has 12 residues. V lost 2 bases, J lost 4 bases, and 5 bases lay in between. Germline V gives CDR1 MNHEY, CDR2 SVGEGT. In DNA, the CDR3 is TGTGCCAGCAGTTACGACCGCTATGGCTACACCTTC. It yields the protein CASSYDRYGYTF.

The chain joins TRBV4-2 to TRBJ2-7; D might be TRBD1 (6 bases). The ends were cut back, 0 bases at V and 7 bases at J, with 16 bases in the middle. Germline loops: CDR1 LGHNA, CDR2 YNFKEQ. The CDR3 contains 15 residues. The CDR3 loop reads CASSQDTQGGKEQYF. The CDR3 bases are TGTGCCAGCAGCCAAGATACACAGGGCGGAAAAGAGCAGTACTTC.

This clonotype was picked up many times. The chain uses TRBV5-1 and TRBJ2-7, with D hard to call. Germline CDR1 SGHRS, CDR2 YFSETQ. Trimming took 4 bases from V and 4 from J, leaving 12 bases between them. CDR3 length equals 13 residues. The CDR3 DNA sequence: TGCGCCAGCAGCCCACTCGGGCAGTACGAGCAGTACTTC. It translates to CASSPLGQYEQYF. The full variable domain, in which reference TRBV5-1 and TRBJ2-7 provide the parts outside the CDR3, is KAGVTQTPRYLIKTRGQQVTLSCSPISGHRSVSWYQQTPGQGLQFLFEYFSETQRNKGNFPGRFSGRQFSNSRSEMNVSTLELGDSALYLCASSPLGQYEQYFGPGTRLTVT.

In its sample, this clonotype was seen many times. This chain links TRBV2 with TRBJ2-2; D unresolved. Germline values: CDR1 SNHLY, CDR2 FYNNEI. The CDR3 consists of 14 residues. The germline V and J ends were trimmed by 6 bases and 1 base, with 9 bases remaining between them. The CDR3 here is CASRPGMNTGELFF. In nucleotides, the CDR3 is TGTGCCAGCAGACCCGGCATGAACACCGGGGAGCTGTTTTTT.

At least ten counts were recorded for this clonotype. The DNA of the CDR3 is TGCAGTGCTAGACCTCTCGGGGGGCCTAATCACGAGCAGTACTTC. Its translation is CSARPLGGPNHEQYF. The chain recombines TRBV20-1 with TRBJ2-7; maybe TRBD2 (7 bases). Germline values: CDR1 DFQATT, CDR2 SNEGSKA (reference sequence). The CDR3 sequence is 15 residues long. V was clipped by 2 bases and J by 5 bases, with 19 bases between them.

This clonotype was recorded at least ten times. The V gene is TRBV7-2, the J gene TRBJ2-3, with TRBD2 matching 7 bases. The CDR3 contains 16 residues. Trimming cost V 1 base and J 4 bases; bases outside gene matches: 8. Germline CDR1 is SGHTA and CDR2 is FQGNSA. The CDR3 sequence: CASSLDHSGEADTQYF. Written as DNA, the CDR3 is TGTGCCAGCAGCTTAGATCACAGCGGGGAGGCAGATACGCAGTATTTT.

This clonotype was found many times. The chain uses TRBV28 and TRBJ1-1, with D possibly being TRBD1 (6 bases). CDR3 length: 16 amino acids. In germline, CDR1 is MDHEN, CDR2 SYDVKM. Trimming removed 0 bases from V and 7 bases from J, with 18 bases in between. The CDR3 loop is CASSLCESGTSSEAFF. The CDR3 DNA is TGTGCCAGCAGTTTATGCGAGTCCGGGACATCCAGTGAAGCTTTCTTT.

The sample holds many counts of this clonotype. The chain links TRBV28 to TRBJ2-7, with D possibly being TRBD1 (6 bases). The CDR3 spans 13 residues. Trimming cost V 8 bases and J 4 bases, with 15 bases left between them. CDR1 MDHEN and CDR2 SYDVKM come from the germline V gene. The CDR3: CASGLLQGYEQYF. The CDR3 DNA follows: TGTGCCAGCGGCTTACTACAGGGATACGAGCAGTACTTC.

This clonotype was counted at least ten times. The chain combines TRBV5-1 with TRBJ2-7; tentatively, D is TRBD1 (5 bases). CDR1 is SGHRS and CDR2 is YFSETQ in the germline V gene. V dropped 5 bases and J dropped 7 bases, with 16 bases sitting between them. The CDR3 runs to 13 residues. The CDR3 nucleotides are TGCGCCAGCAGTTCCGTTCCGCAGGGAGAGCAGTACTTC. This encodes CASSSVPQGEQYF. Combining the CDR3 with reference TRBV5-1 and TRBJ2-7 gives the whole variable domain KAGVTQTPRYLIKTRGQQVTLSCSPISGHRSVSWYQQTPGQGLQFLFEYFSETQRNKGNFPGRFSGRQFSNSRSEMNVSTLELGDSALYLCASSSVPQGEQYFGPGTRLTVT.

For this clonotype: A much larger clone lies one base from this, so it may be a read error. The CDR3 carries no conserved terminal phenylalanine or tryptophan, so it likely arises from a read error. The rearrangement links TRBV20-1 to TRBJ2-3, with D perhaps TRBD1 (5 bases). This CDR3 comprises 13 residues. Germline lookup yields CDR1 DFQATT and CDR2 SNEGSKA (reference sequence). Trimming removed 6 bases from V and 2 bases from J, with 12 bases in between. The CDR3 loop is CSARAFNTDTQYV. The CDR3 DNA sequence: TGCAGTGCCAGGGCCTTCAACACAGATACGCAGTATGTT.

This clonotype was detected a few times. The chain couples TRBV24-1 to TRBJ2-7, with TRBD1 matching over 8 bases. Germline V gene sequence: CDR1 KGHDR, CDR2 SFDVKD. Trimming cost V 2 bases and J 1 base; bases outside gene matches: 6. There are 16 residues in the CDR3. CDR3 nucleotides: TGTGCCACCAGTGATTCGCGACAGGGGAGTTCCTACGAGCAGTACTTC. It translates to CATSDSRQGSSYEQYF.

This chain joins TRBV5-6 and TRBJ2-7; maybe TRBD2 (6 bases). V was cut by 4 bases and J by 0 bases, with 14 bases left in between. Germline CDR1 reads SGHDT; CDR2 reads YYEEEE. The CDR3 runs to 15 residues. The CDR3 region has the DNA TGTGCCAGCAGCCACGGGAGTGGCCGCTCCTACGAGCAGTACTTC. Amino acid sequence: CASSHGSGRSYEQYF. The full variable domain, in which reference TRBV5-6 and TRBJ2-7 provide the parts outside the CDR3, is DAGVTQSPTHLIKTRGQQVTLRCSPKSGHDTVSWYQQALGQGPQFIFQYYEEEERQRGNFPDRFSGHQFPNYSSELNVNALLLGDSALYLCASSHGSGRSYEQYFGPGTRLTVT.

The table lists this clonotype with many counts. The genes are TRBV10-3 and TRBJ2-1, with 9 bases aligning to TRBD2. V lost 6 bases, J lost 4 bases, and 7 bases stayed unmatched. Germline V gene lookup returns CDR1 ENHRY and CDR2 SYGVKD. The CDR3 is made up of 15 amino acids. The CDR3 bases are TGTGCCATCAGACATAGCGGGGGAGTATACAATGAGCAGTTCTTC. It yields the protein CAIRHSGGVYNEQFF.